This TCR beta chain appears in the sequencing data of a study of blood T cell repertoires in COVID-19. Overall study context: The samples span acute and convalescent COVID-19 from the United States, Italy and Spain. PBMCs, B-cell-depleted T cells, or T cells were the source of the cDNA or gDNA that made up the material.

Sequenced by immunoSEQ multiplex PCR; TCRdb stores in-frame clones only, minus some. In the table there are fewer than 350,000 clones, around 86% of which are singletons. The CDR3 is 11 residues long. This clone has only one observation. Residents of about two dozen US areas, aged about 18 to 95 years, made up the participants. Assignment of participants to cohorts was predicated upon participant-reported clinical history. The sequence was obtained from a woman in her thirties or forties with acute COVID-19. The sample taken for sequencing was PBMCs or T cells enriched from blood (not recorded which). The rearrangement links TRBV12-2 to TRBJ2-4; TRBD2 reflects the table's D call only, with no check against the DNA. TRBV12-2 is described as a pseudogene. CDR3 residues: CASRRPGIQYF. The CDR3 region has the DNA TGTGCAAGTCGCCGTCCGGGCATTCAGTACTTC.